This is a list of T cell receptor beta chains from one sample in a study of breast tumors, draining lymph nodes, adjacent tissues. TCRdb reprocessed the multiplex PCR reads via MiXCR and lists one record per CDR3 protein. Here the sample spans about 220,000 distinct CDR3 sequences, around 35% being singletons. Sequencing was performed on axillary lymph node tissue. All receptors derive from a female donor with breast cancer. Some clones in this sample may be carry-over from other donors' samples. CDR3s include the opening cysteine and the closing phenylalanine or tryptophan. The D gene is left open where the match is weak. A row's size may be missing; if present it is once, few, many or a size class.

-,many,12,TRBV11-2,TRBJ2-5,TGTGCCAGCAAATCATTAACGGGGACCCAGTACTTC,CASKSLTGTQYF
-,-,15,TRBV5-1,TRBJ2-3,TGCGCCAGCAGCTTGGAGTCAGGAAACACAGATACGCAGTATTTT,CASSLESGNTDTQYF
TRBD1,few,16,TRBV4-1,TRBJ2-2,TGCGCCAGCAGCCAAACTCGAACAGGGGCGACCGGGGAGCTGTTTTTT,CASSQTRTGATGELFF
-,-,16,TRBV7-8,TRBJ1-1,TGTGCCAGCAGCTCGGAGGGATCTACAGGGAACACTGAATCTTTCTTT,CASSSEGSTGNTESFF
-,-,15,TRBV6-1,TRBJ2-1,TGTGCCAGCAGTCCCGCCAGCCCTACCTACAATGAGCAGTTCTTC,CASSPASPTYNEQFF
-,many,14,TRBV10-2,TRBJ1-2,TGCGCCAGCAGTGAGTCAACCCAGTTAAATGGCTACACCTTC,CASSESTQLNGYTF
TRBD1,-,15,TRBV20-1,TRBJ2-6,TGCAGTGCTAATCTCGGACAGGGAGGGGCCAACGTCCTGACTTTC,CSANLGQGGANVLTF
-,many,14,TRBV6-5,TRBJ2-7,TGTGCCAGCAGTCCATCGCGGACCAGTTGGGAGCAGTACTTC,CASSPSRTSWEQYF
-,many,14,TRBV20-1,TRBJ2-3,TGCAGTGCCAAAGGTCCTAGCAGCACAGATACGCAGTATTTT,CSAKGPSSTDTQYF
-,-,24,TRBV24-1,TRBJ2-3,TGTGCCACCAGTGATCCACAGGGGGACCCAGCGAACACCGGGGAGGGGTGTAGCACAGATACGCAGTATTTT,CATSDPQGDPANTGEGCSTDTQYF
-,-,16,TRBV5-6,TRBJ2-1,TGTGCCAGCACCACGGGTGGGGCGGTTACCTACAATGAGCAGTTCTTC,CASTTGGAVTYNEQFF
-,many,15,TRBV20-1,TRBJ2-3,TGCAGTGCTAGAGATTTGGGAAGGACAACAGATACGCAGTATTTT,CSARDLGRTTDTQYF
-,many,13,TRBV11-2,TRBJ2-7,TGTGCCAGCAGCCAGACCGGTTCCTACGAGCAGTACTTC,CASSQTGSYEQYF
TRBD1,-,15,TRBV20-1,TRBJ1-2,TGCAGTGCTAGAGATCTGCAGGGGGTTTCCTATGGCTACACCTTC,CSARDLQGVSYGYTF
-,many,13,TRBV12-3/TRBV12-4,TRBJ2-7,TGTGCCAGCAGTTTCGGGACGGATTACGAGCAGTACTTC,CASSFGTDYEQYF
-,-,13,TRBV2,TRBJ2-1,TGTGCCAGCAGTTACGAACAGTACAATGAGCAGTTCTTC,CASSYEQYNEQFF
-,many,15,TRBV7-9,TRBJ1-2,TGTGCCAGCAGCCTAAACAGCCTAACGACCTCTGGCTACACCTTC,CASSLNSLTTSGYTF
-,few,14,TRBV28,TRBJ1-6,TGTGCCAGCAGCCTCCGACGGGATCATTCACCCCTCCACTTT,CASSLRRDHSPLHF
-,-,13,TRBV11-1,TRBJ2-7,TGTGCTATTGCGGGGACCCTGCGGGGCGAGCAGTACTTC,CAIAGTLRGEQYF
TRBD2,many,16,TRBV5-1,TRBJ2-1,TGCGCCAGCAGCTTGGAGAGGCGGGGGGGCTACAATGAGCAGTTCTTC,CASSLERRGGYNEQFF
TRBD1,many,15,TRBV10-3,TRBJ1-5,TGTGCCATCAGTGAGTCACAGGGGGCCGGTCAGCCCCAGCATTTT,CAISESQGAGQPQHF
-,few,17,TRBV5-1,TRBJ1-2,TGCGCCAGCAGCCCGACGGGACATAGAAGCCCTAACTATGGCTACACCTTC,CASSPTGHRSPNYGYTF
-,-,13,TRBV24-1,TRBJ2-2,TGTGCTACTGATTCCGCGAACACCGGGGAGCTGTTTTTT,CATDSANTGELFF
TRBD1,-,14,TRBV2,TRBJ2-5,TGTGCCAGCAGTGATGGTGACAGGGTCAAGACCCAGTACTTC,CASSDGDRVKTQYF
-,-,14,TRBV5-1,TRBJ1-5,TGCGCCAGCAGCCCGCGGGGTGAGAATCAGCCCCAGCATTTT,CASSPRGENQPQHF
-,-,15,TRBV6-6,TRBJ1-4,TGTGCCAGCAGAGTATCGGGGGCGCGAGTTGAAAAACTGTTTTTT,CASRVSGARVEKLFF
TRBD1,-,13,TRBV20-1,TRBJ2-7,TGCAGTGCTAGAGACACCGGGACAGGGGAGCAGTACTTC,CSARDTGTGEQYF
TRBD2,few,19,TRBV6-6,TRBJ2-3,TGTGCCAGCAGAATGAAAGGACTAGCGGGGGGGTGGGACACAGATACGCAGTATTTT,CASRMKGLAGGWDTDTQYF
-,-,17,TRBV9,TRBJ1-5,TGTGCCAGCAGCGTAGGATGGGGGGCAGGAAGCAATCCGCCCCAGCATTTT,CASSVGWGAGSNPPQHF
-,-,17,TRBV10-3,TRBJ2-2,TGTGCCAGCAGTGCCCCCGAGGTTATCGGGAACACCGGGGAGCTGTTTTTT,CASSAPEVIGNTGELFF
-,few,15,TRBV18,TRBJ2-7,TGTGCCAGCTCACCCAGTAAGGGGAGAGCCTACGAGCAGTACTTC,CASSPSKGRAYEQYF
-,-,13,TRBV28,TRBJ2-1,TGTGCCAGCAGTCCCGGAGGGGACAATGAGCAGTTCTTC,CASSPGGDNEQFF
TRBD2,many,18,TRBV7-9,TRBJ2-1,TGTGCCAGCAGCTTAGTAGGGGATTCTAGCGGGGGGCTCAATGAGCAGTTCTTC,CASSLVGDSSGGLNEQFF
TRBD1,many,15,TRBV5-1,TRBJ2-5,TGCGCCAGCAGCCCTAGGGACAGGGTAAGAGAGACCCAGTACTTC,CASSPRDRVRETQYF
TRBD1,many,15,TRBV24-1,TRBJ1-4,TGTGCCACCAGTGACTCCGGGACAGGGGGTGAAAAACTGTTTTTT,CATSDSGTGGEKLFF
TRBD1,many,15,TRBV7-6,TRBJ2-2,TGTGCCAGCAGCCTAAGGGGACAGCTCACCGGGGAGCTGTTTTTT,CASSLRGQLTGELFF
-,many,12,TRBV19,TRBJ1-6,TGTGCCAGTAGTATACGCGACGGCCCCCTCCACTTT,CASSIRDGPLHF
-,-,16,TRBV6-5,TRBJ2-1,TGTGCCAGCAGTCGCCAGAGGCTCGTGGACAACAATGAGCAGTTCTTC,CASSRQRLVDNNEQFF
TRBD1,many,14,TRBV15,TRBJ2-5,TGTGCCACCAGCCGACAGGGGTTAAGAGAGACCCAGTACTTC,CATSRQGLRETQYF